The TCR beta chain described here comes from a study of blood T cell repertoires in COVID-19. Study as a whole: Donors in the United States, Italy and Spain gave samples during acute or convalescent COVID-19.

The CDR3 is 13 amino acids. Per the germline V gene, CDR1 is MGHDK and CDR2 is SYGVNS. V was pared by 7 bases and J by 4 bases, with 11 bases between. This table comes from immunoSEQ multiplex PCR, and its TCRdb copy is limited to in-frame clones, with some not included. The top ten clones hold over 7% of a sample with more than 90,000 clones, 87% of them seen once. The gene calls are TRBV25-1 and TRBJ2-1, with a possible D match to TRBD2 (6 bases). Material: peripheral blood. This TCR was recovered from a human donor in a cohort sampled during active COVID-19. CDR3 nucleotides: TGTGCCAGCATTGGGACTGGGTACAATGAGCAGTTCTTC. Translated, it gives CASIGTGYNEQFF. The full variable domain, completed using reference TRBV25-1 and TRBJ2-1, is EADIYQTPRYLVIGTGKKITLECSQTMGHDKMYWYQQDPGMELHLIHYSYGVNSTEKGDLSSESTVSRIRTEHFPLTLESARPSHTSQYLCASIGTGYNEQFFGPGTRLTVL.